The 10 T cell receptor beta chains in this list originate from one sample, sequenced in a study of blood T cell repertoires in COVID-19. Here immunoSEQ multiplex PCR was the method, and the copy in TCRdb shows in-frame clones only, minus some. The data hold under 200,000 clones, with 79% observed a single time. Sequenced material: PBMCs or T cells enriched from blood (not recorded which). Receptor source: a woman in her 70s in a cohort exposed to, infected with or recovered from COVID-19 (not recorded which).

This sequence joins TRBV7-9 and TRBJ2-3; D remains ambiguous. With 5 bases removed from V and 2 bases from J, the gap between germline ends came to 8 bases. The germline CDR1 and CDR2 sequences are SEHNR and FQNEAQ (reference sequence). The CDR3 length is 13 residues. DNA for the CDR3: TGTGCCAGCAGCCTACTCTCCACAGATACGCAGTATTTT. Protein: CASSLLSTDTQYF.

The chain carries TRBV6-5 and TRBJ2-5; 8 nucleotides line up with TRBD2. This CDR3 contains 14 residues. Germline lookup yields CDR1 MNHEY and CDR2 SVGAGI. V shed 6 bases, J shed 1 base, and the junction held 4 bases outside the gene matches. DNA of the CDR3: TGTGCCAGCAGCCCACTAGCGGTCCAAGAGACCCAGTACTTC. Its protein product is CASSPLAVQETQYF.

This chain joins TRBV11-3 and TRBJ2-7; D unclear. Germline CDR1 is SGHNT and CDR2 is YENEEA. This CDR3 spans 13 amino acids. V lost 5 bases and J 0 bases, leaving 8 bases between the germline ends. CDR3 coding DNA: TGTGCCAGCAGCGTACAGCCCTCCTACGAGCAGTACTTC. Protein: CASSVQPSYEQYF. The entire variable domain, with the rest obtained from reference TRBV11-3 and TRBJ2-7, is as follows: EAGVVQSPRYKIIEKKQPVAFWCNPISGHNTLYWYLQNLGQGPELLIRYENEEAVDDSQLPKDRFSAERLKGVDSTLKIQPAELGDSAVYLCASSVQPSYEQYFGPGTRLTVT.

The chain couples TRBV7-8 to TRBJ1-1; D ambiguous. Germline CDR1 and CDR2: SGHVS and FQNEAQ. The CDR3 has 14 amino acids. Deletions cut 2 bases from V and 3 bases from J, with 10 bases between. The CDR3 sequence: CASSLRTGYTEAFF. The CDR3 region has the DNA TGTGCCAGCAGCTTACGCACGGGATACACTGAAGCTTTCTTT.

This rearrangement joins TRBV28 to TRBJ1-5; 7 bases line up with TRBD1. Germline V lookup: CDR1 MDHEN, CDR2 SYDVKM. The CDR3 has 14 residues. The ends lost 7 bases at V and 6 bases at J; junction bases unmatched: 9. CDR3 amino acids: CASIPQGGGQPQHF. DNA of the CDR3: TGTGCCAGCATCCCCCAAGGGGGCGGTCAGCCCCAGCATTTT.

The chain carries TRBV15 and TRBJ2-1; TRBD2 aligns across 13 bases. Germline V gene sequence: CDR1 LNHNV, CDR2 YYDKDF (reference sequence). The trim removed 3 bases at V and 9 bases at J, leaving 14 bases unmatched. The CDR3 loop spans 18 amino acids. CDR3 sequence reads: CATSRTSGRNWFTGEQFF. The CDR3 nucleotides read TGTGCCACCAGCAGGACTAGCGGGAGGAATTGGTTTACGGGTGAGCAGTTCTTC.

V usage is TRBV28 and J usage is TRBJ2-3; 12 bases match TRBD2. Germline CDR1 reads MDHEN; CDR2 reads SYDVKM. Unmatched junction bases numbered 12, after V lost 8 bases and J lost 6 bases. This CDR3 contains 16 residues. The DNA for the CDR3 is TGTGCCAGCGTGAGTCTAGCGGGAGGGGAGGATGATACGCAGTATTTT. Encoded protein: CASVSLAGGEDDTQYF.

The chain carries TRBV19 and TRBJ2-1; D is perhaps TRBD2 (6 bases). Germline CDR1 LNHDA, CDR2 SQIVND (reference sequence). The CDR3 totals 14 residues. V lost 2 bases, J lost 6 bases, and 11 bases lay in between. In DNA, the CDR3 is TGTGCCAGTAGTATAACGGGAGTCAGCAATGAGCAGTTCTTC. Protein sequence: CASSITGVSNEQFF.

The chain recombines TRBV10-1 with TRBJ2-7; TRBD2 matches 9 bases. This CDR3 is 14 amino acids long. Germline loops: CDR1 WNHNN, CDR2 SYGVQD (reference sequence). V shed 5 bases and J 2 bases; nucleotides not matched to a gene: 4. The CDR3 loop reads CASSKAGGPYEQYF. DNA for the CDR3: TGCGCCAGCAGTAAAGCGGGAGGCCCCTACGAGCAGTACTTC.

The chain uses TRBV18 and TRBJ1-3, with TRBD1 identical over 8 bases. V was clipped by 3 bases and J by 3 bases; unmatched bases: 7. Germline loops: CDR1 KGHSH, CDR2 LQKENI. This CDR3 contains 16 residues. In DNA form, the CDR3 reads TGTGCCAGCTCACCGACGGGACAGGCGGATGGAAACACCATATATTTT. Translation gives CASSPTGQADGNTIYF.